The clone carrying this T cell receptor beta chain showed up just a few times. The antigen is undetermined. These data belong to a study of T cell repertoires in cytomegalovirus infection. Study-level information: Peptides in the study included HLA-C-restricted and HLA-B-restricted CMV epitopes.

TCRdb re-called the reads through MiXCR, storing one row per CDR3 protein. The sample carries about 770,000 distinct CDR3 sequences, almost 30% recorded once. Whole-study findings and limits: There were HLA-C-restricted CMV-specific TCR beta clonotypes dominating the ex vivo response. The cumulative frequency of public TCR beta families identified carriers of CMV plus the relevant HLA.

Trimming took 6 bases from V and 8 from J; bases not matched to a gene: 9. The CDR3 extends over 15 amino acids. Germline V gene lookup returns CDR1 SEHNR and CDR2 FQNEAQ (reference sequence). The specimen comprised cultured CD8+ T cells from PBMCs, sampled from culture after CMV antigen stimulation. The chain couples TRBV7-9 to TRBJ2-1; TRBD2 aligns across 11 bases. The TCR sequence derives from a human donor in good health (CMV status not recorded). Some clones in this sample may be carry-over from other donors' samples. Here the CDR3 reads CASSSSSGGADEQFF. The CDR3 region has the DNA TGTGCCAGCAGTTCCAGTAGCGGGGGGGCGGATGAGCAGTTCTTC.